Described below is a single T cell receptor (beta chain) sequence and its context. Its antigen remains unidentified. No per-base quality is available; no much larger clone lies one base away. The method behind the library was the immunoSEQ multiplex PCR assay. For the multiplex PCR, a mixture combining 60 forward primers for TCR Vbeta segments and 13 reverse primers for TCR Jbeta segments was used. The CDR3 region of rearranged TCR beta genes was amplified from genomic DNA with a multiplex PCR assay. The Illumina HiSeq System was used to sequence the amplified TCR beta libraries as 87-base-pair reads. The original methods were these. In a later analysis, some 80 million unique TCR beta chains were counted across the 650 to 700 repertoires, and roughly 11 million of these chains were shared by at least two donors. Raw reads were error-corrected and collapsed into unique sequences with a nearest-neighbor algorithm that merged closely related sequences to remove PCR and sequencing errors. To assign V, D and J gene segments, CDR3 sequences were aligned to IMGT reference sequences. For a sequence to be retained, a match of at least six nucleotides was required to both a V gene segment and a J gene segment. A rearrangement counted as productive if the CDR3 had no stop codons and remained in frame with V and J, and every other rearrangement counted as non-productive. CDR3 was defined by IMGT convention, running from the second conserved V-encoded cysteine to the conserved J-encoded phenylalanine. The earlier analysis of approximately 500 of the donors excluded sequences that lacked an unambiguous match to a single V gene segment. An earlier analysis of 550 to 650 of the donors classified V segments as functional when productive rearrangements were above 56.7% and as segregating when the standard deviation between donors was above 5%. A statistical classification framework was built to diagnose cytomegalovirus status from the catalog of TCR beta chain sequences. In a later analysis, V and J genes were assigned by comparing TCR nucleotide sequences against IMGT/GENE-DB human TR gene sequences. In a later analysis, CDR3 sequences and most-parsimonious VDJ recombination scenarios were assigned using the TCRdist pipeline. In a later analysis, every TCR beta chain was defined by the combination of its CDR3 amino acid sequence and its V-gene family, and reads without a unique V-gene family were dropped. In a later analysis, fewer than 600 highly shared, low-generation-probability nucleotide sequences were removed to address suspected cross-contamination and a sequencing artifact. For each public chain, a later analysis derived a clonal expansion index from normalized ranks of inferred template counts within each repertoire. Generation probabilities in a later analysis came from a VDJ recombination model fitted to out-of-frame rearrangements, and those results were checked against IGoR. In a later analysis, TCR-TCR, TCR-HLA and TCR-CMV co-occurrence was scored with hypergeometric tests, and a repertoire-size bias correction was applied to TCR pairs. A later analysis estimated false discovery rates by permuting HLA or CMV assignments 20 times. A later analysis grouped co-occurring TCRs with DBSCAN, adding TCRdist sequence similarity when clustering within HLA-allele-positive subsets. Repertoires with fewer than 30,000 or more than 120,000 public chains, plus five repertoires with anomalous nucleotide sharing, were excluded from co-occurrence clustering. Here the immuneACCESS table is served through TCRdb, limited to in-frame sequences with V and J called. Missing clones are a known gap in these copies; in checked studies unresolved V genes cover under half, and the rest lacks a known reason. D and trimming were read from the DNA, whereas the V and J calls and clone size are those reported in that table. Counted in this sample were 95,000 or so clones; around 81% of them appeared once. Approximately 4.2% of the sample is taken by the ten largest.

This specimen belongs to a study of cytomegalovirus exposure and HLA in healthy donors (dated by TCRdb to about 2017). In terms of the full investigation: According to an earlier analysis of a few hundred of the donors, about 179 million T cells yielded roughly 110 million unique TCR beta sequences and around 300 Gb of sequence data. About 300 gigabases of sequencing data and around 80 million unique TCR sequences made up an early release that covered approximately 620 HLA-typed donors. The genetic ancestry cluster associated with self-reported Caucasian donors included around 76% of the roughly 400 genotyped donors. The aim of the study was to test whether cataloging public T cell receptors could identify signatures of past pathogen exposure. The study used immunosequencing to profile the T cell repertoires of several hundred subjects and linked those repertoires to cytomegalovirus serostatus. In addition to the first cohort of around 670 subjects, a separate validation cohort of 120 different subjects was used. High-throughput TCR immunosequencing, statistical association of individual TCRs with disease status, and machine learning were combined to predict cytomegalovirus infection status. In a later analysis, previously published TCR beta repertoires from 666 donors were re-analyzed and high-resolution HLA genotyping was added so that TCR occurrence patterns could be studied. Rather than drawing on any new phenotypic data, the later analysis identified candidate immune exposures from TCR beta sequences and the way those sequences occurred across donors. In an earlier analysis of a few hundred of the donors, high-throughput TCR beta sequencing was used to judge whether each TCR beta V gene segment behaved as functional or pseudogenic. Donor age, sex, ethnicity and CMV serostatus were collected together with the repertoire data. In a later genetic analysis, genome-wide SNP genotypes for about three fifths of the 666 donors were used, and that subset was treated as a discovery cohort. All discovery cohort repertoires had been generated using a single sequencing platform. HLA typing included class I and class II loci at four-digit resolution. Typing coverage varied by locus: about 620-630 donors for A, B, C, DRB1 and DQB1; approximately 500 for DQA1; over 600 for DPA1; more than 450 for DPB1. Because of strong linkage in the cohort, roughly five DR-DQ haplotypes were treated as single units for association and clustering. Across 398 genotyped donors of the cohort, an average of approximately 200,000 unique TCR beta nucleotide sequences per donor were sequenced, and roughly a sixth of those sequences were non-productive. Overall study results and their limits: In a later analysis, several top co-occurrence clusters were reported to appear linked to parvovirus B19, influenza, CMV and Epstein-Barr virus. In a later analysis, 16,951 TCR beta sequences were associated with specific HLA alleles at a false discovery rate of 0.05. In the study, around 150 TCR beta chains were listed as associated with cytomegalovirus. In a later analysis, HLA-associated TCR beta chains showed more clonal expansion and lower generation probabilities than non-associated chains that were equally common. While some public TCRs were present in many individuals, most TCR sequences turned up only very rarely across donors. The cohort was sequenced for TCR beta chains only, and without alpha or paired-chain data the features that could be detected were limited. In both the original and validation cohorts, the classifier was reported to diagnose cytomegalovirus status with high specificity and sensitivity. A further reported finding was that TCR beta sequences accurately predicted the HLA-A and HLA-B alleles for most subjects in the first cohort. A few of the identified cytomegalovirus-associated TCR beta chains were confirmed in vitro to be specific for cytomegalovirus antigens. Correlated functional status among segregating V segments might be attributable to linkage disequilibrium, but an unknown experimental factor could not be ruled out. In an earlier analysis of some 640 of the donors, most TCR beta V segments were observed in productive rearrangements about 87% or about 30% of the time, broadly matching IMGT annotations. It was suggested by the authors that the approach could potentially be generalized to other disease states and immunological phenotypes. The earlier analysis of a few hundred of the donors excluded over 15 rarely observed V segments, including chromosome 9 orphons, because counts were too low. According to a later analysis, TCR association rates differed among HLA loci, with DRB1 alleles showing the most associated TCRs and HLA-C alleles showing the fewest. Assigning TCR associations to individual alleles was difficult when HLA alleles, especially DR and DQ, strongly co-occurred. In a later genetic analysis, a missense DCLRE1C variant was associated with V-gene and J-gene trimming of TCR beta chains, and the association was replicated in an independent cohort. The presence/absence analyses assumed that sequencing depth was roughly uniform across donors, and that assumption may not be true. A cluster of highly shared sequence variants was judged likely to be a technical artifact of the sequencing pipeline. HLA typing was unavailable for some donors at each locus, so association tests used only the typed subset. For the cohort, immune exposure information was limited to CMV serostatus. Most CMV-associated TCR beta chains appeared to be HLA-restricted in a later analysis, and the HLA associations seemed to be driven largely by CMV exposure. Compared with the approximately 720-donor mean, donors in an Asian-associated ancestry cluster had fewer N-insertions in productive TCRs, according to a later genetic analysis. Some IMGT-functional V segments, including TRBV6-2 and TRBV6-3, could not be distinguished by the 87-base-pair reads and were therefore excluded.

In total, 600 or so healthy bone marrow donors made up the cohort. All cohort members were sampled while nominally healthy, although unrecorded immune exposures were likely present. The donor tested CMV seropositive, placing the donor among the approximately 310 seropositive members of the cohort. Every donor gave a peripheral blood sample, and the peripheral blood mononuclear cells from that sample were used for TCR beta sequencing. The Qiagen DNeasy Blood Extraction Kit was used to extract genomic DNA from the blood cell samples. V is cut back by 5 bases and J by 10 bases, with 10 bases in the junction unmatched. The CDR3, from cysteine to phenylalanine, totals 15 residues. This entry keeps only the CDR3 DNA: 45 bases, framed from base 1. CDR1 and CDR2, per the germline V gene, are SGHVS and FQNEAQ.

The specimen sequenced was PBMCs. The rearranged chain carries TRBV7-8 and TRBJ2-1; 11 nucleotides in the junction match TRBD2. This clonotype was sampled from a woman between 65 and 79 years old in good health and CMV-seropositive. The CDR3 protein: CASSPLAGGGSEQFF. The nucleotide sequence is given as TGTGCCAGCAGCCCCCTAGCGGGAGGTGGTTCAGAGCAGTTCTTC. This CDR3, with the reference TRBV7-8 and TRBJ2-1 proteins standing in past its ends, gives the full variable domain GAGVSQSPRYKVAKRGQDVALRCDPISGHVSLFWYQQALGQGPEFLTYFQNEAQLDKSGLPSDRFFAERPEGSVSTLKIQRTQQEDSAVYLCASSPLAGGGSEQFFGPGTRLTVL.